A single sample gave rise to the 15 T cell receptor beta chains below, sequenced in a study of blood T cells in healthy people across ages. It was with a sample-barcoded 5' primer and a J-beta primer mix that a second PCR of roughly 7 to 12 cycles was run. TCRdb processed the 5' RACE reads anew with MiXCR; each CDR3 protein has one entry. The data show about 940,000 distinct CDR3 sequences, roughly 52% seen once. The sample comprised blood. The source is a man aged 30 to 39 in good health.

V and J are TRBV5-1 and TRBJ2-1, with TRBD1 matching over 10 bases. The J call may be faulty, since TRBJ2-7 better matches the DNA end. The germline V gene has CDR1 SGHRS and CDR2 YFSETQ. CDR3 length: 16 residues. CDR3 sequence: CASSPRTGGTYNEQYF. The CDR3 nucleotides read TGCGCCAGCAGCCCGAGGACAGGGGGTACCTACAATGAGCAGTACTTC.

This clonotype was found many times. The rearrangement uses TRBV2 and TRBJ2-3; the D gene is possibly TRBD1 (5 bases). Trimming took off 8 bases at V and 1 base at J, with 7 bases between the two ends. The CDR3 runs to 12 residues. In germline, CDR1 is SNHLY, CDR2 FYNNEI. The CDR3 DNA reads TGTGCCAGCGGGGCAGGCACAGATACGCAGTATTTT. Its translation is CASGAGTDTQYF.

The chain employs TRBV6-2 or TRBV6-3 and TRBJ2-1; D is perhaps TRBD2 (5 bases). The CDR3 length is 15 residues. V was clipped by 6 bases and J by 2 bases, with 14 bases between them. The V gene's germline CDR1 is MNHEY and CDR2 SVGEGT. CDR3 DNA sequence: TGTGCCAGCAGCGACGCACGGGGAACCTACAATGAGCAGTTCTTC. Translating gives CASSDARGTYNEQFF.

This clonotype has just one count. This chain links TRBV20-1 with TRBJ2-1; TRBD2 aligns across 13 bases. Per germline, CDR1 DFQATT and CDR2 SNEGSKA (reference sequence). The CDR3 is made up of 17 amino acids. The V segment lost 6 bases and the J segment 0 bases; nucleotides outside the gene matches: 8. This CDR3 is CSATGLAGPSSYNEQFF. CDR3 nucleotides: TGCAGTGCCACGGGACTAGCGGGGCCGAGCTCCTACAATGAGCAGTTCTTC.

The CDR3, as DNA: TGTGCCACCAGCAGACTTCCCCGACTGGAAACCACAGATACGCAGTATTTT. Amino acid sequence: CATSRLPRLETTDTQYF. This chain joins TRBV15 and TRBJ2-3; the D is unclear. The CDR3 is made up of 17 amino acids. The germline V and J ends were trimmed by 2 bases and 2 bases, with 17 bases remaining between them. Germline values: CDR1 LNHNV, CDR2 YYDKDF (reference sequence).

The rearrangement joins TRBV20-1 to TRBJ2-1, with 7 bases lining up with TRBD2. Trimming took 6 bases from V and 1 from J; bases not matched to a gene: 12. This CDR3 spans 16 amino acids. Germline-derived CDR1 and CDR2 are DFQATT and SNEGSKA (reference sequence). CDR3 DNA: TGCAGTGCAACCGGGACCCGGCGGGGGTCCTACAATGAGCAGTTCTTC. Its protein product is CSATGTRRGSYNEQFF.

The chain links TRBV29-1 to TRBJ2-1, with TRBD1 matching 8 bases. J lost 0 bases, V lost 4 bases, and 5 bases had no gene match. The CDR3 has 15 amino acids. Germline CDR1 is SQVTM and CDR2 is ANQGSEA. CDR3 sequence: CSVALGTGSYNEQFF. The CDR3 DNA sequence: TGCAGCGTTGCCCTGGGGACAGGCTCCTACAATGAGCAGTTCTTC.

This clonotype was found a few times. V is TRBV14 and J is TRBJ2-3, with D possibly TRBD2 on 5 matching bases. The CDR3 has 16 amino acids. Germline CDR1 is SGHDN and CDR2 is FVKESK. The V end was cut by 2 bases, the J end by 0 bases, with 12 bases between. The CDR3 sequence is CASSQRRGRSTDTQYF. CDR3 DNA: TGTGCCAGCAGCCAAAGAAGAGGGAGAAGCACAGATACGCAGTATTTT.

This chain joins TRBV21-1 and TRBJ1-4; the listed D gene, TRBD1, was not tested against the DNA. TRBV21-1 is marked as a pseudogene. This CDR3 has 17 residues. The CDR3 loop is CASSTVRGTGLNEKLFF. CDR3 coding DNA: TGTGCCAGCAGCACCGTGCGAGGGACAGGCCTTAATGAAAAACTGTTTTTT.

V is TRBV18 and J is TRBJ2-1; D gene ambiguous. The last part of the DNA fits TRBJ2-7 better; the J call may be wrong. There are 15 residues in the CDR3. CDR1 is KGHSH, CDR2 LQKENI, per germline. The chain's CDR3 is CASSPRDGVYNEQYF. CDR3 DNA: TGTGCCAGCTCACCACGGGATGGGGTCTACAATGAGCAGTACTTC.

The chain is built from TRBV7-9 and TRBJ1-1; D might be TRBD1 (6 bases). Trimming pared 5 bases from V and 0 bases from J, leaving 16 bases between. Germline CDR1 SEHNR, CDR2 FQNEAQ (reference sequence). The CDR3 spans 16 residues. CDR3 nucleotides: TGTGCCAGCAGCGGACATCAGGACAGCATGAACACTGAAGCTTTCTTT. Translation: CASSGHQDSMNTEAFF.

The chain carries TRBV12-3 or TRBV12-4 and TRBJ2-7; the D gene is possibly TRBD1 (6 bases). The length of the CDR3 is 15 residues. Trimming pared 3 bases from V and 7 bases from J, leaving 19 bases between. This chain's CDR3 is CASSFGRGTRNEQYF. CDR3 sequence (DNA): TGTGCCAGCAGTTTCGGCAGGGGAACGCGAAATGAGCAGTACTTC.

The gene calls are TRBV18 and TRBJ2-7, with 7 bases lining up with TRBD1. CDR3 length equals 15 residues. V was clipped by 3 bases and J by 3 bases; unmatched bases: 8. CDR1 and CDR2 from the germline V gene are KGHSH and LQKENI. CDR3 sequence reads: CASSPQTGARYEQYF. CDR3 nucleotide sequence: TGTGCCAGCTCACCGCAAACAGGGGCCCGCTACGAGCAGTACTTC.

The chain combines TRBV9 with TRBJ2-7, with 7 bases aligning to TRBD2. Germline V gene sequence: CDR1 SGDLS, CDR2 YYNGEE. This CDR3 region has 15 residues. The V gene end was trimmed by 0 bases and the J gene end by 7 bases; junction bases not matched to a gene: 10. The CDR3 protein is CASSVASGVFNEQYF. CDR3 sequence (DNA): TGTGCCAGCAGCGTAGCCAGCGGGGTATTCAATGAGCAGTACTTC. The full variable domain, its missing parts supplied by reference TRBV9 and TRBJ2-7, is DSGVTQTPKHLITATGQRVTLRCSPRSGDLSVYWYQQSLDQGLQFLIQYYNGEERAKGNILERFSAQQFPDLHSELNLSSLELGDSALYFCASSVASGVFNEQYFGPGTRLTVT.

This clonotype showed up just a few times. The J gene is TRBJ2-7, the V gene TRBV29-1; D may correspond to TRBD1 or TRBD2 (5 bases each). V lost 6 bases, J lost 5 bases, and 23 bases lay in between. Germline values: CDR1 SQVTM, CDR2 ANQGSEA. The CDR3 runs 15 residues. The DNA for the CDR3 is TGCAGCGTGAGGGACGGGGAGACCGGTGTCCACGAGCAGTACTTC. Translation gives CSVRDGETGVHEQYF.